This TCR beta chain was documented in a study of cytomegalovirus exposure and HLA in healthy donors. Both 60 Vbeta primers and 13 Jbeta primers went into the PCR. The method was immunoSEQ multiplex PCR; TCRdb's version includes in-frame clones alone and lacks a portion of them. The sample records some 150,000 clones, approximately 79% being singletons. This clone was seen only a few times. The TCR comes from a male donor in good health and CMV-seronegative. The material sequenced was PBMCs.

The CDR3 nucleotides read TGTGCCAGTAGTATTCACCATGAGGGAGGGTATGAGCAGTTCTTC. Translated, it gives CASSIHHEGGYEQFF. This chain uses TRBV19 with TRBJ2-1, with 7 bases that match TRBD2. Germline-derived CDR1 and CDR2 are LNHDA and SQIVND (reference sequence). The ends lost 3 bases at V and 8 bases at J; junction bases unmatched: 10. This CDR3 has 15 amino acids.